This T cell receptor (beta chain) originates from a study of blood T cell repertoires in COVID-19. About the research overall: T cells, B-cell-depleted T cells, or PBMCs provided the cDNA or gDNA that served as material.

Authors' processing steps: How many nucleated cells were present was estimated from reference gene primer amplification. Sequencing was performed with immunoSEQ multiplex PCR; in TCRdb, only in-frame clones are kept and a portion is missing. V and J calls and clone size follow that table, whereas D and trimming were derived from the DNA. The sample has 360,000 or so clones, around 91% seen once. This CDR3 is built from 17 residues. V lost 2 bases, J lost 1 base, and 15 bases lay in between. Sequenced input: peripheral blood. The gene calls are TRBV23-1 and TRBJ1-5; no clear D. TRBV23-1 is an open reading frame, and its role is uncertain. The sequence came from a man aged 18 to 30 with active or convalescent COVID-19. Here the CDR3 DNA reads TGCGCCAGCAGTCAAACTAGGTGGACCGTGAGCAATCAGCCCCAGCATTTT. The encoded protein is CASSQTRWTVSNQPQHF.